These 32 T cell receptor beta chains share one sample of origin, sequenced in a study of response to subunit inactivated influenza vaccine. TCRdb analysed the RT-PCR reads with MiXCR anew, one entry per CDR3 protein. The sample holds fewer than 600,000 distinct CDR3 sequences, more than 7% seen once. The sequences come from PBMCs from blood, collected roughly 24 months after vaccination. Receptors originate from a man aged 50-75 years who received an inactivated influenza vaccine.

This chain uses TRBV5-1 with TRBJ2-6; weak D call: TRBD1 (5 bases). V shed 0 bases and J shed 6 bases, with 10 bases lying between them. CDR3 size: 15 residues. Germline V CDR1 and CDR2: SGHRS, YFSETQ. The CDR3 bases are TGCGCCAGCAGCTTGGAACAGGTAGCGGCCAACGTCCTGACTTTC. It yields the protein CASSLEQVAANVLTF. Full variable domain (outside the CDR3, taken from reference TRBV5-1 and TRBJ2-6): KAGVTQTPRYLIKTRGQQVTLSCSPISGHRSVSWYQQTPGQGLQFLFEYFSETQRNKGNFPGRFSGRQFSNSRSEMNVSTLELGDSALYLCASSLEQVAANVLTFGAGSRLTVL.

This clonotype was counted a few times. V gene TRBV30 combines with J gene TRBJ2-1; TRBD2 might be the D (7 bases). Trimming took 4 bases from V and 1 from J, leaving 17 bases between them. This CDR3 spans 16 amino acids. The germline V gene has CDR1 GTSNPN and CDR2 SVGIG (reference sequence). CDR3 nucleotides: TGTGCCTGGACGGGGGGCGGGAGCGGGTCCTACAATGAGCAGTTCTTC. Encoded protein: CAWTGGGSGSYNEQFF.

This rearrangement joins TRBV12-3 or TRBV12-4 to TRBJ2-1, with D perhaps given as TRBD1 or TRBD2 (5 bases each). CDR3 length equals 15 residues. The V gene lost 7 bases and the J gene lost 0 bases, with 13 bases spanning the gap. As DNA, the CDR3 is TGTGCCAGCACACGGGACGGAAGCTCCTACAATGAGCAGTTCTTC. Its protein product is CASTRDGSSYNEQFF.

The gene calls are TRBV7-8 and TRBJ2-1, with D uncertain. Germline loops: CDR1 SGHVS, CDR2 FQNEAQ. The CDR3 covers 13 residues. Trimming removed 8 bases from V and 8 bases from J, with 16 bases in between. CDR3 amino acids: CASSTTPIDEQFF. The CDR3 DNA is TGTGCCAGCTCCACCACCCCCATCGATGAGCAGTTCTTC.

A few counts support this clonotype. The rearrangement uses TRBV7-2 and TRBJ1-1; weak D call: TRBD1 (5 bases). CDR1 and CDR2 from the germline V gene are SGHTA and FQGNSA. The V and J ends lost 7 bases and 6 bases respectively, with 27 bases between them. There are 17 residues in the CDR3. DNA of the CDR3: TGTGCCAGCACCCTCTATTGGGGGGGGAAGGATGGTGCTGAAGCTTTCTTT. Translated, it gives CASTLYWGGKDGAEAFF.

This clonotype was observed many times. This rearrangement joins TRBV5-1 to TRBJ2-3, with D tentatively TRBD2 (6 bases). V lost 3 bases and J 2 bases, leaving 16 bases between the germline ends. The CDR3 runs to 16 residues. Germline V gene data show CDR1 as SGHRS and CDR2 as YFSETQ. In nucleotides, the CDR3 is TGCGCCAGCAGCTCTCAAAGCGGGTTACCCACAGATACGCAGTATTTT. Residues: CASSSQSGLPTDTQYF.

CDR3 bases: TGTGCCAGCTGTCAGAACTCGGGAGGTAATTCACCCCTCCACTTT. Residues: CASCQNSGGNSPLHF. This chain joins TRBV12-3 or TRBV12-4 and TRBJ1-6; D is uncertain. This CDR3 comprises 15 residues. Trimming took 8 bases from V and 6 from J, leaving 17 bases between them.

Note on this clonotype: The conserved closing phenylalanine or tryptophan is absent in this CDR3, likely reflecting a read error. The chain combines TRBV7-2 with TRBJ2-3, with no clear D. This CDR3 spans 14 amino acids. Trimming cost V 5 bases and J 0 bases, with 9 bases left between them. Germline V CDR1 and CDR2: SGHTA, FQGNSA. Here the CDR3 reads CASSPQASTDTQYL. CDR3 coding DNA: TGTGCCAGCAGCCCCCAGGCAAGCACAGATACGCAGTATCTT.

The rearrangement uses TRBV20-1 and TRBJ1-5; possible D gene TRBD1, 5 bases. Trimming removed 6 bases from V and 3 bases from J, with 21 bases in between. This CDR3 spans 16 amino acids. Germline CDR1 DFQATT, CDR2 SNEGSKA (reference sequence). This CDR3 reads CSAGDGGGGFNQPQHF. CDR3 DNA sequence: TGCAGTGCCGGGGACGGAGGAGGTGGTTTCAATCAGCCCCAGCATTTT.

In this sample, this clonotype turned up many times. The V and J genes are TRBV12-3 or TRBV12-4 and TRBJ2-5; TRBD1 aligns across 9 bases. V lost 3 bases and J lost 2; bases outside the gene matches: 7. This CDR3 region has 16 residues. CDR3 residues: CASSFGDRVLQETQYF. The CDR3 DNA follows: TGTGCCAGCAGTTTCGGGGACAGGGTCCTTCAAGAGACCCAGTACTTC.

This clonotype was seen repeatedly, ten times or more. The V and J genes are TRBV20-1 and TRBJ2-7; D might be TRBD1 or TRBD2, each matching 5 bases. Trimming took 1 base from V and 4 from J, leaving 11 bases between them. This CDR3 has 13 amino acids. Germline-derived CDR1 and CDR2 are DFQATT and SNEGSKA (reference sequence). The chain's CDR3 is CSARGDGTYEQYF. CDR3 coding DNA: TGCAGTGCTAGAGGGGACGGCACGTACGAGCAGTACTTC.

This clonotype was picked up many times. The genes are TRBV7-6 and TRBJ1-4; no clear D. Germline V gene sequence: CDR1 SGHVS, CDR2 FNYEAQ. CDR3 length: 13 residues. The V and J ends lost 1 base and 3 bases respectively, with 3 bases between them. The DNA for the CDR3 is TGTGCCAGCAGCTTAGGCCCTAATGAAAAACTGTTTTTT. This translates into CASSLGPNEKLFF. Based on the CDR3 plus reference TRBV7-6 and TRBJ1-4, the full variable domain is GAGVSQSPRYKVTKRGQDVALRCDPISGHVSLYWYRQALGQGPEFLTYFNYEAQQDKSGLPNDRFSAERPEGSISTLTIQRTEQRDSAMYRCASSLGPNEKLFFGSGTQLSVL.

This clonotype was detected only a few times. The chain has TRBV7-2 and TRBJ1-2; D gene ambiguous. CDR1 is SGHTA, CDR2 FQGNSA, per germline. Trimming pared 3 bases from V and 0 bases from J, leaving 5 bases between. The CDR3 contains 13 residues. CDR3 DNA: TGTGCCAGCAGCTTGACAACTAACTATGGCTACACCTTC. Protein sequence: CASSLTTNYGYTF.

This clonotype was seen a few times. J is TRBJ1-5 and V is TRBV20-1, with D uncertain. V was pared by 0 bases and J by 6 bases, with 18 bases between. The CDR3 has 16 residues. The germline V gene has CDR1 DFQATT and CDR2 SNEGSKA (reference sequence). The CDR3 sequence: CSARDVRAGSGQPQHF. The CDR3 nucleotides read TGCAGTGCTAGAGATGTTCGGGCAGGCTCAGGTCAGCCCCAGCATTTT.

This clonotype was seen a few times. The V call is TRBV5-5, the J call TRBJ1-5; D gene unclear. Germline assignment: CDR1 SGHKS and CDR2 YYEKEE (reference sequence). The V gene lost 2 bases and the J gene lost 0 bases, with 18 bases spanning the gap. The CDR3 extends over 18 amino acids. The CDR3 sequence is CASSFEMREWDSNQPQHF. The DNA for the CDR3 is TGTGCCAGCAGCTTTGAAATGCGTGAGTGGGATAGCAATCAGCCCCAGCATTTT.

The chain employs TRBV27 and TRBJ2-1; D is possibly TRBD2 (6 bases). V lost 6 bases, J lost 5 bases, and 23 bases lay in between. CDR3 length: 17 amino acids. Germline assignment: CDR1 MNHEY and CDR2 SMNVEV (reference sequence). The CDR3 here is CASSHRTNWRTDNEQFF. CDR3 nucleotide sequence: TGTGCCAGCAGCCATAGGACTAACTGGCGAACGGACAATGAGCAGTTCTTC.

J is TRBJ2-3 and V is TRBV29-1; D is perhaps TRBD2 (5 bases). Germline CDR1 SQVTM, CDR2 ANQGSEA. Between the trimmed V and J ends, which lost 1 base and 4 bases, there was a span of 12 bases. This CDR3 comprises 14 residues. The CDR3 spells CSVEGISRADTQYF. The CDR3 DNA is TGCAGCGTTGAAGGGATATCGAGGGCAGATACGCAGTATTTT.

In its sample, this clonotype was seen many times. The rearrangement uses TRBV6-1 and TRBJ2-6; D might be TRBD2 (5 bases). Between the trimmed V and J ends, which lost 3 bases and 1 base, there was a span of 22 bases. CDR1 MNHNS and CDR2 SASEGT come from the germline V gene. This CDR3 spans 20 amino acids. CDR3 loop: CASSDPGRRLYSSGANVLTF. For the CDR3, the DNA is TGTGCCAGCAGTGATCCGGGAAGGCGACTATATTCTTCTGGGGCCAACGTCCTGACTTTC.

In this sample, this clonotype turned up many times. The chain carries TRBV6-5 and TRBJ2-7; D is unclear. CDR1 MNHEY and CDR2 SVGAGI come from the germline V gene. The CDR3 sequence is 9 residues long. V lost 6 bases and J lost 7, with 4 bases in between. CDR3 protein: CASRGEQYF. CDR3 nucleotide sequence: TGTGCCAGCAGAGGAGAGCAGTACTTC.

The chain employs TRBV5-1 and TRBJ2-2; 9 nucleotides agree with TRBD2. In germline, CDR1 is SGHRS, CDR2 YFSETQ. The CDR3 runs 15 residues. Trimming took 6 bases from V and 5 from J; bases not matched to a gene: 8. The CDR3 spells CASKGASGVTGELFF. The DNA of the CDR3 is TGCGCCAGCAAGGGGGCTAGCGGGGTGACCGGGGAGCTGTTTTTT.

The table lists this clonotype with many counts. J is TRBJ2-6 and V is TRBV6-5; perhaps TRBD1 as D (6 bases). There are 18 residues in the CDR3. V was cut by 7 bases and J by 0 bases, with 19 bases left in between. Germline lookup yields CDR1 MNHEY and CDR2 SVGAGI. The CDR3 is CASTQPKQGNSGANVLTF. The CDR3 DNA is TGTGCCAGCACCCAGCCGAAACAGGGAAACTCTGGGGCCAACGTCCTGACTTTC.

The sample holds a few counts of this clonotype. The chain joins TRBV6-1 to TRBJ2-5, with 7 positions matching TRBD2. This CDR3 spans 15 amino acids. With V trimmed by 7 bases and J by 1 base, 9 bases remained unmatched. Germline V gene sequence: CDR1 MNHNS, CDR2 SASEGT. DNA of the CDR3: TGTGCCAGCAATCGGAACGGGAGGACCCAAGAGACCCAGTACTTC. It codes for CASNRNGRTQETQYF.

With regard to this clonotype: At one end, the junction sequence differs from germline, possibly due to a read error. The rearrangement uses TRBV2 and TRBJ2-5; D is ambiguous. The CDR3 runs to 12 residues. Germline CDR1 reads SNHLY; CDR2 reads FYNNEI. The CDR3, as DNA: TGCGCCAGCAGTGTGCGGCAAGAGACCCAGTACTTC. Translation: CASSVRQETQYF. The full variable domain, with the rest looked up from reference TRBV2 and TRBJ2-5, is EPEVTQTPSHQVTQMGQEVILRCVPISNHLYFYWYRQILGQKVEFLVSFYNNEISEKSEIFDDQFSVERPDGSNFTLKIRSTKLEDSAMYFCASSVRQETQYFGPGTRLLVL.

The chain links TRBV7-2 to TRBJ2-1; the match to TRBD2 covers 7 bases. The ends lost 1 base at V and 10 bases at J; junction bases unmatched: 7. Looked up from germline, CDR1 is SGHTA and CDR2 is FQGNSA. The CDR3 consists of 14 residues. The CDR3 sequence: CASSLERLAHEQFF. The CDR3 coding sequence is TGTGCCAGCAGCTTAGAGAGACTAGCTCACGAGCAGTTCTTC.

The chain uses TRBV11-2 and TRBJ1-2; no clear D gene. The CDR3 loop spans 14 amino acids. V was clipped by 7 bases and J by 2 bases, with 14 bases between them. CDR1 and CDR2 from the germline V gene are SGHAT and FQNNGV. CDR3 DNA: TGTGCCAGCACCGACTCGGGAGGGAACTATGGCTACACCTTC. This sequence encodes CASTDSGGNYGYTF.

V gene TRBV18 combines with J gene TRBJ2-7, with D tentatively TRBD1 (6 bases). The CDR3 extends over 13 amino acids. Germline loops: CDR1 KGHSH, CDR2 LQKENI. With 3 bases removed from V and 3 bases from J, the gap between germline ends came to 9 bases. In DNA form, the CDR3 reads TGTGCCAGCTCACCCACCAGGGGCTACGAGCAGTACTTC. Its translation is CASSPTRGYEQYF.

This clonotype was detected ten times or more. J is TRBJ1-5 and V is TRBV7-8; the D gene is possibly TRBD1 (5 bases). V shed 1 base and J shed 5 bases, with 9 bases lying between them. From germline, CDR1 is SGHVS and CDR2 FQNEAQ. The length of the CDR3 is 14 residues. CDR3 sequence (DNA): TGTGCCAGCAGCTTAGATTCAGGGTATCAGCCCCAGCATTTT. It translates to CASSLDSGYQPQHF.

This clonotype was counted between two and nine times. The chain has TRBV5-1 and TRBJ2-1; unclear D gene. The CDR3 spans 16 residues. Germline CDR1 is SGHRS and CDR2 is YFSETQ. V shed 4 bases and J shed 5 bases, with 19 bases lying between them. The CDR3 sequence is CASSPSTLSRHNEQFF. CDR3 nucleotides: TGCGCCAGCAGCCCAAGTACATTGAGTAGGCACAATGAGCAGTTCTTC.

This clonotype was detected only a few times. The chain uses TRBV4-3 and TRBJ1-6, with unresolved D. The CDR3 covers 13 residues. CDR1 and CDR2 (germline): LGHNA, YSLEER. Trimming pared 0 bases from V and 8 bases from J, leaving 5 bases between. Here the CDR3 DNA reads TGCGCCAGCAGCCAAGAGCAGCATTCACCCCTCCACTTT. Its protein product is CASSQEQHSPLHF.

The rearrangement links TRBV2 to TRBJ2-1, with TRBD1 matching over 9 bases. The germline V gene encodes CDR1 SNHLY and CDR2 FYNNEI. Trimming cost V 4 bases and J 7 bases; bases outside gene matches: 8. The CDR3 extends over 15 amino acids. CDR3 in amino acids: CASSGLGQGTNEQFF. The CDR3 DNA follows: TGTGCCAGCAGTGGACTTGGACAGGGGACGAATGAGCAGTTCTTC.

The sample holds a few counts of this clonotype. Compared with germline, one end of the junction differs, possibly owing to a read error. The rearrangement links TRBV29-1 to TRBJ2-1; 15 bases are a match to TRBD2. CDR1 and CDR2 from the germline V gene are SQVTM and ANQGSEA. The length of the CDR3 is 13 residues. The DNA for the CDR3 is TGCAGCGTTGGGACTAGCGGGAGGGTGGAGGGGATCTTC. This gives the protein CSVGTSGRVEGIF.

V gene TRBV18 combines with J gene TRBJ2-3; 8 bases map to TRBD2. The junction had 5 bases not matched to a gene; V was cut back by 3 bases and J by 0 bases. Germline CDR1 and CDR2: KGHSH and LQKENI. The CDR3 runs 16 residues. CDR3 loop: CASSPPGTRSTDTQYF. The CDR3 bases are TGTGCCAGCTCACCTCCTGGGACTAGAAGCACAGATACGCAGTATTTT.